The 14 T cell receptor beta chains presented below share a single source sample, sequenced in a study of T cells after yellow fever vaccination. TCRdb itself ran the 5' RACE reads through MiXCR, one entry per CDR3 protein. The sample holds 400,000 or so distinct CDR3 sequences, roughly a sixth seen once. The source material was PBMCs, sampled before the yellow fever booster vaccination. The receptors were gathered from a man between 18 and 35 years old who received the YFV17D yellow fever vaccine.

V gene TRBV11-2 combines with J gene TRBJ1-2; D uncertain. Germline V gene lookup returns CDR1 SGHAT and CDR2 FQNNGV. The CDR3 extends over 14 amino acids. With 2 bases removed from V and 7 bases from J, the gap between germline ends came to 14 bases. CDR3 residues: CASSLFPGSSGYTF. Here the CDR3 DNA reads TGTGCCAGCAGCTTATTTCCGGGAAGTAGTGGCTACACCTTC.

The chain has TRBV4-3 and TRBJ1-3, with a tentative D call TRBD1 (5 bases). CDR3 length: 18 amino acids. Germline assignment: CDR1 LGHNA and CDR2 YSLEER. Trimming left V 1 base short and J 0 bases short, with 16 bases between. The CDR3 is CASSQAGTVLSSGNTIYF. The CDR3 DNA follows: TGCGCCAGCAGCCAAGCCGGGACGGTCCTTTCCTCTGGAAACACCATATATTTT.

This clonotype was found a few times. The gene calls are TRBV6-5 and TRBJ2-7, with D possibly TRBD1 on 6 matching bases. The CDR3 runs 13 residues. V was clipped by 6 bases and J by 4 bases, with 13 bases between them. Germline V gives CDR1 MNHEY, CDR2 SVGAGI. The CDR3 DNA reads TGTGCCAGCAGACCGACAGGATCTTACGAGCAGTACGTC. Translation gives CASRPTGSYEQYV.

V usage is TRBV6-5 and J usage is TRBJ2-5, with TRBD2 matching 8 bases. Looked up from germline, CDR1 is MNHEY and CDR2 is SVGAGI. The V segment lost 5 bases and the J segment 5 bases; nucleotides outside the gene matches: 19. The CDR3 totals 18 residues. The CDR3 protein is CASSRKGLAGWGRETQYF. CDR3 DNA sequence: TGTGCCAGCAGTCGAAAGGGGCTAGCGGGTTGGGGTCGCGAGACCCAGTACTTC.

The rearrangement links TRBV27 to TRBJ2-1, with a tentative D call TRBD1 (6 bases). Germline assignment: CDR1 MNHEY and CDR2 SMNVEV (reference sequence). This CDR3 contains 16 residues. The V end was cut by 1 base, the J end by 2 bases, with 12 bases between. CDR3 residues: CASSLYGRGAYNEQFF. As DNA, the CDR3 is TGTGCCAGCAGTTTATACGGCAGGGGAGCCTACAATGAGCAGTTCTTC.

This rearrangement joins TRBV4-1 to TRBJ2-2; D is ambiguous. In germline, CDR1 is MGHRA, CDR2 YSYEKL. Trimming removed 1 base from V and 3 bases from J, with 6 bases in between. The CDR3 consists of 14 residues. Here the CDR3 reads CASSQVRYTGELFF. The CDR3 nucleotides are TGCGCCAGCAGCCAAGTCCGGTACACCGGGGAGCTGTTTTTT.

This clonotype was recorded at least ten times. The V gene is TRBV20-1, the J gene TRBJ1-5, with a possible D match to TRBD1 (5 bases). The CDR3 covers 15 residues. The V end lost 2 bases, the J end lost 5 bases, and 16 bases lay between the germline ends. Germline CDR1 DFQATT, CDR2 SNEGSKA (reference sequence). CDR3 sequence reads: CSARPPGRVDQPQHF. DNA of the CDR3: TGCAGTGCTAGACCTCCGGGACGGGTTGATCAGCCCCAGCATTTT.

The rearrangement links TRBV7-9 to TRBJ2-5, with D hard to call. Germline CDR1 and CDR2: SEHNR and FQNEAQ (reference sequence). This CDR3 spans 14 amino acids. Deletions cut 1 base from V and 1 base from J, with 7 bases between. The CDR3 loop reads CASSLEQFQETQYF. DNA of the CDR3: TGTGCCAGCAGCTTAGAACAGTTCCAAGAGACCCAGTACTTC.

The table lists this clonotype with a few counts. The V gene is TRBV4-1, the J gene TRBJ2-7, with D perhaps TRBD1 or TRBD2 (6 bases each). The V and J ends lost 0 bases and 3 bases respectively, with 9 bases between them. The CDR3 has 14 amino acids. CDR1 is MGHRA, CDR2 YSYEKL, per germline. CDR3 protein: CASSQDEGGYEQYF. Written as DNA, the CDR3 is TGCGCCAGCAGCCAAGATGAGGGGGGCTACGAGCAGTACTTC.

There are a few counts of this clonotype. The DNA for the CDR3 is TGTGCCAGCAGCTTGACAGGGGGACGGACTGAAGCTTTCTTT. Its protein is CASSLTGGRTEAFF. This chain joins TRBV13 and TRBJ1-1; 9 bases fit TRBD1. Germline V gene sequence: CDR1 PRHDT, CDR2 FYEKMQ (reference sequence). The CDR3 length is 14 residues. The V and J ends lost 3 bases and 5 bases, in that order; junction bases with no gene match: 4.

This clonotype was recorded a few times. The chain couples TRBV5-6 to TRBJ2-2; 7 positions match TRBD1. The CDR3 length is 13 residues. CDR1 and CDR2 from the germline V gene are SGHDT and YYEEEE. The ends lost 4 bases at V and 6 bases at J; junction bases unmatched: 3. The DNA of the CDR3 is TGTGCCAGCAGCCGAACAGGGGCCGGGGAGCTGTTTTTT. It codes for CASSRTGAGELFF.

This clonotype was seen only a few times. The chain links TRBV6-2 or TRBV6-3 to TRBJ1-1, with no clear D. V lost 0 bases and J lost 0, with 17 bases in between. Germline-derived CDR1 and CDR2 are MNHEY and SVGEGT. CDR3 size: 18 residues. The CDR3 nucleotides are TGTGCCAGCAGTTACTCGGCCTCGGAACAGAGAGTGAACACTGAAGCTTTCTTT. Translation gives CASSYSASEQRVNTEAFF.

This clonotype was observed a handful of times. This chain uses TRBV24-1 with TRBJ1-5; possibly TRBD1 for D (6 bases). V dropped 5 bases and J dropped 5 bases, with 12 bases sitting between them. CDR1 and CDR2 (germline): KGHDR, SFDVKD. The CDR3 consists of 14 residues. The CDR3 loop is CATSVGGWDQPQHF. CDR3 in DNA: TGTGCCACCAGTGTAGGGGGTTGGGATCAGCCCCAGCATTTT.

The chain combines TRBV12-3 or TRBV12-4 with TRBJ1-5; D remains ambiguous. The CDR3 spans 14 residues. V lost 3 bases to trimming and J lost 4 bases, with 10 bases between them. CDR3 sequence (DNA): TGTGCCAGCAGTTTTGGTAAGGCGAATCAGCCCCAGCATTTT. This sequence encodes CASSFGKANQPQHF.